This T cell receptor (beta chain) was obtained from a study of shared clonotypes between healthy human individuals (dated by TCRdb to about 2020). General notes on the study: Three men and a couple of women, aged 18 to 49 years, made up the cohort. For each donor, CD4 naive and CD4 memory were each given three plates, CD8 naive was given two plates, and CD8 memory was given one plate. Blood TCR repertoires of four to six healthy adults were deeply sequenced to estimate repertoire size and the extent of clonotype sharing between individuals. To increase sequencing depth and limit assay-specific biases, TCR repertoire library preparation and sequencing were carried out by different laboratories using diverse techniques. Each donor's leukapheresis produced roughly between roughly 0.94 and 9.5 billion PBMCs. What the work shows at the level of the full study, not this receptor alone: Sampling was limited to blood, and TCR repertoires in tissue likely differ from TCR repertoires in blood. Because the study included only a small number of donors, the genetic and exposure-history diversity represented was limited. Incomplete sequencing was indicated by rarefaction of sorted-subset datasets, despite the large sequencing depth. Pairwise subsampling led to the expectation that sequencing depth would affect the degree of clonotype sharing among donors. Estimated clonotype richness was generally larger for naive than for memory subsets. Sharing across several donors was observed for roughly 5.4% of naive CD4, over 3% of naive CD8, 2% to 2.5% of memory CD4, and around 0.44% of memory CD8 clonotypes. Compared with non-shared clonotypes, the clonotypes found in all four sorted-subset donors had higher generation probabilities.

Remarks on this clone: Its antigen is unknown. There are no base qualities to consult, and no much larger clone falls within one base.

Using the deep immunoSEQ assay, multiplex PCR amplified TCR CDR3 regions from genomic DNA. For each cell subset, the extracted genomic DNA was distributed evenly across all wells of several immunoSEQ 96-well plates, and each plate served as one replicate. For sorted subsets, each replicate PCR was loaded with 200 ng genomic DNA, equivalent to 30,000 or so T cell genomes. Purified libraries were measured with a Qubit 3.0 fluorometer, size-checked on a Bioanalyzer 2100, and measured again with the KAPA Library Quantification kit. Every immunoSEQ 96-well plate was sequenced on a dedicated single-read 150-cycle Illumina NextSeq 550 flow cell. On the authors' methods: Because the immunoSEQ output held only junctional sequences and lacked quality scores, the filtering could not match the filtering applied to full-length reads. To assign V/J genes and CDR3, sequences were annotated against IMGT germline references using PyIR, a Python wrapper for IgBLAST v1.9. Reads were filtered out if the reads had weak V/J assignments (E-value above 1e-6), no CDR3, stop codons, out-of-frame junctions, or ambiguous translated residues. A V3J clonotype was defined by an identical inferred V gene, J gene, and CDR3 amino acid sequence. To compute the percentage overlap between repertoires, the number of shared unique clonotypes was divided by the size of the smaller repertoire. RTK rarefaction, the Chao1 estimator, and Recon v2.1 estimates of unobserved clonotypes were used to assess repertoire richness. OLGA was used to compute generation probabilities for all TCRbeta clonotypes that the gDNA method yielded from a handful of donors. TCRdb holds this immuneACCESS table with in-frame rearrangements only. Some clones are missing; in checked studies, unresolved V genes explain under half, and the rest has no known cause. The V and J calls and clone size come from that table; D and trimming were worked out from the DNA. The sample table contains about 1 million clones; only one count was recorded for roughly 75% of them. The ten largest clones add up to approximately 1.5% of the sample.

Healthy HIV-negative adults with no recently reported acute infections or vaccinations were included as donors. Only Caucasian adults living in Nashville, Tennessee, USA were represented among the donors. CD4+ T cells were enriched by magnetic negative selection, after which naive cells were positively selected on CD45RA and the negative fraction was taken as the memory subset. Blood was obtained by leukapheresis, after which PBMCs were separated by Ficoll-Histopaque density gradient centrifugation and cryopreserved in liquid nitrogen vapor phase. Analytical flow cytometry was used to check the purity and quantity of each magnetically sorted T cell population. From each sorted fraction, genomic DNA was isolated and quantified by UV absorbance on a Nanodrop 2000c. Sequences SGHTA (CDR1) and FQGNSA (CDR2) are obtained from the germline V gene. A distance of 15 bases separates the germline ends of V and J, which lose 3 bases and 9 bases respectively. There are 14 amino acids in the CDR3, from cysteine to phenylalanine inclusive. Only CDR3 DNA is held: 42 bases, read in frame from base 1.

This chain joins TRBV7-2 to TRBJ2-1, with the D segment identity uncertain. What was sequenced was memory CD4+ T cells sorted from blood. The sample's cell subset or site label is to be understood as: CD45RA-negative fraction. The clonotype comes from a young man in good health. Here is the DNA: TGTGCCAGCAGCTTTAAATCTAGAGGTGGTGAGCAGTTCTTC. The encoded protein is CASSFKSRGGEQFF.